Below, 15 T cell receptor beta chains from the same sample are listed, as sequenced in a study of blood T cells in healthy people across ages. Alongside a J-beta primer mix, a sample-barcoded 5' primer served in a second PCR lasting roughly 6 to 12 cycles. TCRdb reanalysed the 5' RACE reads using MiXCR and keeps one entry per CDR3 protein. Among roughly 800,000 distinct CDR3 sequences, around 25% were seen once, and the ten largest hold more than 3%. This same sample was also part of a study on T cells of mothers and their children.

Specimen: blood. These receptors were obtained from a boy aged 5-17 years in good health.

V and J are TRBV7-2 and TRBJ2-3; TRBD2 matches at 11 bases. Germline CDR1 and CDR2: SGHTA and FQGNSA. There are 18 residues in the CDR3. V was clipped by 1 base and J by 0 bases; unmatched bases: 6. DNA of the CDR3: TGTGCCAGCAGCTTAGTACTAGCGGGAGCGGGTAGCACAGATACGCAGTATTTT. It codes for CASSLVLAGAGSTDTQYF.

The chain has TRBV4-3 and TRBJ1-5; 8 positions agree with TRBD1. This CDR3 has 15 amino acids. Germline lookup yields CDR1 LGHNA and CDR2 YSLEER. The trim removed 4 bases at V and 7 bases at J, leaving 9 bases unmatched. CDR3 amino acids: CASSRDRGPGQPQHF. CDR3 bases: TGCGCCAGCAGCCGCGACAGGGGTCCGGGCCAGCCCCAGCATTTT.

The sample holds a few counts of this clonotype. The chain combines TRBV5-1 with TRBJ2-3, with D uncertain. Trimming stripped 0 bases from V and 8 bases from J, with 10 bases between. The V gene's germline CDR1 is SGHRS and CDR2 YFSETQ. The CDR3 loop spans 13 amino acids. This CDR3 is CASSLDVFFTQYF. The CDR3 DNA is TGCGCCAGCAGCTTGGATGTGTTTTTTACGCAGTATTTT.

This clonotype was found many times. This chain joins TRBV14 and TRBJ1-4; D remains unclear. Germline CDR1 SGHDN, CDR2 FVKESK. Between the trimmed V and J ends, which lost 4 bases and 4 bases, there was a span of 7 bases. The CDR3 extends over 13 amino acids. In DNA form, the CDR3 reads TGTGCCAGCAGCCGGCAGCTTAATGAAAAACTGTTTTTT. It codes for CASSRQLNEKLFF.

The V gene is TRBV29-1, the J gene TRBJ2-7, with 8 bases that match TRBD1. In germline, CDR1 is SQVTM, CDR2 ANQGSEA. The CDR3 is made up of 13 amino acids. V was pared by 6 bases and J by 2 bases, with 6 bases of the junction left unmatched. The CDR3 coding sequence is TGCAGCGTCGGGGACAGGACCACCTACGAGCAGTACTTC. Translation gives CSVGDRTTYEQYF.

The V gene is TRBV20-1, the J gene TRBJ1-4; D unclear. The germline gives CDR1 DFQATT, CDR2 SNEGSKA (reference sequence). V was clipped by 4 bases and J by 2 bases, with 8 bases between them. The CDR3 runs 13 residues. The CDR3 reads CSATTETNEKLFF. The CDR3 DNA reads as TGCAGTGCTACAACCGAGACTAATGAAAAACTGTTTTTT.

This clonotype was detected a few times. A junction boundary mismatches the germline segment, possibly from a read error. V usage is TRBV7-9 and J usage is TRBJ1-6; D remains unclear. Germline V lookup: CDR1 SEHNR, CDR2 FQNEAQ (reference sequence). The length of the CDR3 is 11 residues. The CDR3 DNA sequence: TGTGTCAGCAGCTTCGGCCCGCTCCTCCACTTT. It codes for CVSSFGPLLHF.

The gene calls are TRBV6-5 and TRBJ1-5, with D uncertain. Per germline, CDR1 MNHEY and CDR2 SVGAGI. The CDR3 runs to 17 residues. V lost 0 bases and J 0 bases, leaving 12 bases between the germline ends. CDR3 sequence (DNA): TGTGCCAGCAGTTACTCGACGCCGGGTGATAGCAATCAGCCCCAGCATTTT. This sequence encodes CASSYSTPGDSNQPQHF.

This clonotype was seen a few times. CDR3 bases: TGTGCCAGCAGCTTACACGGGGTGAACTACGAGCAGTACTTC. Translation gives CASSLHGVNYEQYF. The gene calls are TRBV7-8 and TRBJ2-7; a weak D match, TRBD2 (5 bases). V was trimmed by 2 bases and J by 3 bases, leaving 11 bases between them. The CDR3 loop spans 14 amino acids. Germline V gene lookup returns CDR1 SGHVS and CDR2 FQNEAQ.

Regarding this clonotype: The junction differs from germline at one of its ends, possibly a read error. The CDR3 bases are TGTGCCAGCAGTTTAGACAGGTTGGGCTACGAGCAGTACTTC. This codes for CASSLDRLGYEQYF. This chain uses TRBV7-2 with TRBJ2-5; tentative D call: TRBD1 (6 bases). The last part of the DNA fits TRBJ2-7 better; the J call may be wrong. Germline loops: CDR1 SGHTA, CDR2 FQGNSA. The CDR3 is 14 residues long.

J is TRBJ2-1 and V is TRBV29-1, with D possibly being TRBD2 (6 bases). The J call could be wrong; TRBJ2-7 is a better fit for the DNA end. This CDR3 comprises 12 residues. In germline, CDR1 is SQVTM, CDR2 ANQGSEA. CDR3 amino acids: CSVVAVVHEQYF. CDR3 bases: TGCAGCGTTGTAGCGGTAGTTCACGAGCAGTACTTC.

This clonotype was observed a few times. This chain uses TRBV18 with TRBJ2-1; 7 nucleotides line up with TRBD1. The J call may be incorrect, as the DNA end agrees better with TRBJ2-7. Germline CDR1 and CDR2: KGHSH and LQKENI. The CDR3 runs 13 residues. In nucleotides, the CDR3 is TGTGCCAGCTCTCGAACCCAGGGGGAGGAGCAGTACTTC. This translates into CASSRTQGEEQYF.

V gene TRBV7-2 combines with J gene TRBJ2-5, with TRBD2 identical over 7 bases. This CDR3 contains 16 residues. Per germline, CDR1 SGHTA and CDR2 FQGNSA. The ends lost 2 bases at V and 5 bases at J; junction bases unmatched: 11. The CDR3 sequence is CASSLSWAGAGETQYF. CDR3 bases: TGTGCCAGCAGCTTAAGTTGGGCGGGAGCAGGGGAGACCCAGTACTTC.

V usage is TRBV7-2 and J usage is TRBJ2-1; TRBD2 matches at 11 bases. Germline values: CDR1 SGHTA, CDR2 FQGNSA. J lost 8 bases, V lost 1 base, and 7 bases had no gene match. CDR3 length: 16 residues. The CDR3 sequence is CASSLDGSGGAYEQFF. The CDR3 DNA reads TGTGCCAGCAGCTTAGACGGTAGCGGGGGGGCATATGAGCAGTTCTTC.

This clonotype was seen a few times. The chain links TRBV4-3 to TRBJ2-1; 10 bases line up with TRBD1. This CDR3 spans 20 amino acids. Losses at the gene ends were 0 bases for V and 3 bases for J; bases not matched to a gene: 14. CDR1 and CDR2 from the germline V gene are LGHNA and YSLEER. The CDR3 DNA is TGCGCCAGCAGCCAAGATGGGGGTTTTGGCGGGACAGGGGTCTACAATGAGCAGTTCTTC. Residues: CASSQDGGFGGTGVYNEQFF.